This T cell receptor beta chain is drawn from a study of cytomegalovirus exposure and HLA in healthy donors. Study results and caveats: Most of the CMV-associated TCR beta chains (in a later analysis) appeared to be HLA-restricted. Within an earlier analysis, most TCR beta V segments proved productive either about 90% or about 30% of the time. The authors later linked a missense DCLRE1C variant to TCR beta V- and J-gene trimming.

With regard to this clone: The antigen remains undetermined.

Amplification used 60 Vbeta primers and 13 Jbeta primers. Method: immunoSEQ multiplex PCR; TCRdb's copy keeps in-frame clones and lacks some. The sample has over 95,000 clones, 70% to 80% seen once. The CDR3 extends over 12 amino acids. V gave up 5 bases and J gave up 6 bases, with 8 bases separating them. Germline V CDR1 and CDR2: SEHNR, FQNEAQ (reference sequence). What was sequenced was PBMCs. This clonotype was sampled from a female donor in good health and CMV-seronegative. The chain combines TRBV7-9 with TRBJ2-1, with D perhaps matching TRBD2 (5 bases). The CDR3 loop reads CASSLTSNEQFF. CDR3 nucleotide sequence: TGTGCCAGCAGCCTTACTAGCAATGAGCAGTTCTTC.